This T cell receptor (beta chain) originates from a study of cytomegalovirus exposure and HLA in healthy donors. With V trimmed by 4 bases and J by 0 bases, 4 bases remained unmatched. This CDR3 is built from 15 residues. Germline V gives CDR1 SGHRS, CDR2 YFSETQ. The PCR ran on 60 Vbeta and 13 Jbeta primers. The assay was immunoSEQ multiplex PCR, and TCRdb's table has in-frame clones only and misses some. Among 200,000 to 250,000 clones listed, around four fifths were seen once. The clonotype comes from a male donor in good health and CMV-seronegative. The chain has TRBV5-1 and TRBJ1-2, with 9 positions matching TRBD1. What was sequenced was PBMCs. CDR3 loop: CASSTRDRANYGYTF. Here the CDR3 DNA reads TGCGCCAGCAGCACCAGGGACAGGGCTAACTATGGCTACACCTTC.